Listed below are T cell receptor beta chains from one sample, sequenced in a study of post-analysis software for immune sequencing data. MiXCR, run by TCRdb on the PCR reads, gives a single entry per CDR3 protein. The sample records about 770,000 distinct CDR3 sequences, roughly 46% being singletons. Sequenced input: blood. These receptor sequences come from a girl aged 5-17 years with multiple sclerosis. Both conserved end residues are part of each CDR3. Fields, in order: clone size, D gene, V gene, J gene, CDR3 DNA, CDR3 protein. D genes are given only for firm matches. Where a row states a size, it is once, few, many or the class of an expanded clone; other rows omit it.

clone_size: .; d_call: .; v_call: TRBV29-1; j_call: TRBJ1-2; cdr3_nt: TGCAGCGTTGAGGCGCGGAACTATGGCTACACCTTC; cdr3_aa: CSVEARNYGYTF
clone_size: few; d_call: .; v_call: TRBV29-1; j_call: TRBJ2-3; cdr3_nt: TGCAGCGTTGTGCTAGCGAGCACAGATACGCAGTATTTT; cdr3_aa: CSVVLASTDTQYF
clone_size: .; d_call: .; v_call: TRBV21-1; j_call: TRBJ2-5; cdr3_nt: TGTGCCAGCAGCAAAGCCCTGAGCGGAGGGGCTGGGGAGACCCAGTACTTC; cdr3_aa: CASSKALSGGAGETQYF
clone_size: few; d_call: TRBD1; v_call: TRBV7-8; j_call: TRBJ2-7; cdr3_nt: TGTGCCAGCAGCTTACCGAACAGGGGTTCTTACGAGCAGTACTTC; cdr3_aa: CASSLPNRGSYEQYF
clone_size: .; d_call: .; v_call: TRBV28; j_call: TRBJ1-5; cdr3_nt: TGTGCCAGCATCTCGGGACTGGGGGTGAATCAGCCCCAGCATTTT; cdr3_aa: CASISGLGVNQPQHF
clone_size: few; d_call: TRBD2; v_call: TRBV20-1; j_call: TRBJ2-1; cdr3_nt: TGCAGTGCTCCCCGACTAGCGGGAGGATACAATGAGCAGTTCTTC; cdr3_aa: CSAPRLAGGYNEQFF
clone_size: few; d_call: .; v_call: TRBV28; j_call: TRBJ2-1; cdr3_nt: TGTGCCAGCAACTCAGGACAGCGATTCGCCAATGAGCAGTTCTTC; cdr3_aa: CASNSGQRFANEQFF
clone_size: .; d_call: TRBD2; v_call: TRBV24-1; j_call: TRBJ2-1; cdr3_nt: TGTGCCACCAGAGCGGGAGGACCCTCCTACAATGAGCAGTTCTTC; cdr3_aa: CATRAGGPSYNEQFF
clone_size: .; d_call: .; v_call: TRBV7-8; j_call: TRBJ2-7; cdr3_nt: TGTGCCAGCAGCTGGGCGATCGCGGGACGCTTTTACTACGAGCAGTACTTC; cdr3_aa: CASSWAIAGRFYYEQYF
clone_size: .; d_call: TRBD1; v_call: TRBV20-1; j_call: TRBJ2-5; cdr3_nt: TGCAGTGCTAGAGGGGGGGGACAGGGAGAGACCCAGTACTTC; cdr3_aa: CSARGGGQGETQYF
clone_size: .; d_call: .; v_call: TRBV12-3/TRBV12-4; j_call: TRBJ1-3; cdr3_nt: TGTGCCAGCAGTTTAGCGAACAGCGGAAACACCATATATTTT; cdr3_aa: CASSLANSGNTIYF
clone_size: .; d_call: .; v_call: TRBV5-1; j_call: TRBJ1-2; cdr3_nt: TGCGCCAGCAGCTCTGACCAGGGCCGAGACACCTTC; cdr3_aa: CASSSDQGRDTF
clone_size: .; d_call: .; v_call: TRBV29-1; j_call: TRBJ2-1; cdr3_nt: TGCAGCGTTGAAGGGACAGTGCAGGGAGGGAATGAGCAGTTCTTT; cdr3_aa: CSVEGTVQGGNEQFF
clone_size: .; d_call: .; v_call: TRBV12-3/TRBV12-4; j_call: TRBJ1-2; cdr3_nt: TGTGCCAGCATGGTCGGTGGCTACACCTTC; cdr3_aa: CASMVGGYTF
clone_size: .; d_call: TRBD2; v_call: TRBV5-4; j_call: TRBJ2-2; cdr3_nt: TGTGCCAGCAGCCAGGGGACTAGCGCGAACACCGGGGAGCTGTTTTTT; cdr3_aa: CASSQGTSANTGELFF
clone_size: few; d_call: .; v_call: TRBV28; j_call: TRBJ2-5; cdr3_nt: TGTGCCAGCAGTTTAACAAGGACTGGAGGGGAGTACTTC; cdr3_aa: CASSLTRTGGEYF
clone_size: .; d_call: TRBD2; v_call: TRBV3-1; j_call: TRBJ2-1; cdr3_nt: TGTGCCAGCAGCAAACAACTAGCGGGAGGGCACAATGAGCAGTTCTTC; cdr3_aa: CASSKQLAGGHNEQFF
clone_size: few; d_call: .; v_call: TRBV20-1; j_call: TRBJ2-7; cdr3_nt: TGCAGTGCTAGTGGGTTGGACTACGAGCAGTACTTC; cdr3_aa: CSASGLDYEQYF
clone_size: .; d_call: TRBD2; v_call: TRBV20-1; j_call: TRBJ2-5; cdr3_nt: TGCAGTGCCCCCGGCCCACTAGCGGGAAACCAAGAGACCCAGTACTTC; cdr3_aa: CSAPGPLAGNQETQYF
clone_size: few; d_call: TRBD2; v_call: TRBV28; j_call: TRBJ2-2; cdr3_nt: TGTGCCAGCAGTGGAAACCGCCTAGGACTAGCGGTCGCTACCGGGGAGCTGTTTTTT; cdr3_aa: CASSGNRLGLAVATGELFF
clone_size: many; d_call: TRBD2; v_call: TRBV4-2; j_call: TRBJ2-1; cdr3_nt: TGTGCCAGCAGGCCGACTAGCGGGAGATCATCCGAGCAGTTCTTC; cdr3_aa: CASRPTSGRSSEQFF
clone_size: .; d_call: .; v_call: TRBV27; j_call: TRBJ1-1; cdr3_nt: TGTGCCAGCAGTTTCAGGAGCCTGAACACTGAAGCTTTCTTT; cdr3_aa: CASSFRSLNTEAFF
clone_size: .; d_call: TRBD2; v_call: TRBV5-1; j_call: TRBJ2-1; cdr3_nt: TGCGCCAGCAGCTTGGGGGCGGGAGTCACGAATGAGCAGTTCTTC; cdr3_aa: CASSLGAGVTNEQFF
clone_size: .; d_call: TRBD1; v_call: TRBV7-3; j_call: TRBJ2-5; cdr3_nt: TGTGCCAGCAGCCCCGGGACAGCCCCCTTTCAGGAGACCCAGTACTTC; cdr3_aa: CASSPGTAPFQETQYF
clone_size: .; d_call: .; v_call: TRBV15; j_call: TRBJ1-1; cdr3_nt: TGTGCCACCAGCAGAGATGTGGACACTGAAGCTTTCTTT; cdr3_aa: CATSRDVDTEAFF
clone_size: .; d_call: TRBD2; v_call: TRBV15; j_call: TRBJ2-1; cdr3_nt: TGTGCCACCAGCAGAGGACTAGCGGGACCTTACAATGAGCAGTTCTTC; cdr3_aa: CATSRGLAGPYNEQFF
clone_size: .; d_call: .; v_call: TRBV12-3/TRBV12-4; j_call: TRBJ1-1; cdr3_nt: TGTGCCAGCAGCCAAGGACGGTCCACTGAAGCTTTCTTT; cdr3_aa: CASSQGRSTEAFF
clone_size: few; d_call: TRBD1; v_call: TRBV29-1; j_call: TRBJ1-1; cdr3_nt: TGCAGCGTCGCCCGGACAGGGAGAGGAAGCACTGAAGCTTTCTTT; cdr3_aa: CSVARTGRGSTEAFF
clone_size: .; d_call: TRBD1; v_call: TRBV29-1; j_call: TRBJ2-5; cdr3_nt: TGCAGCGCGACAGGGGCGGATCAAGAGACCCAGTACTTC; cdr3_aa: CSATGADQETQYF
clone_size: few; d_call: TRBD1; v_call: TRBV12-3/TRBV12-4; j_call: TRBJ2-7; cdr3_nt: TGTGCCAGCGGACCCGGGGACAGGGGCTCCTACGAGCAGTACTTC; cdr3_aa: CASGPGDRGSYEQYF
clone_size: .; d_call: .; v_call: TRBV27; j_call: TRBJ2-5; cdr3_nt: TGTGCCAGCAAAGGGGGAGGAAAGCAGTACTTC; cdr3_aa: CASKGGGKQYF
clone_size: .; d_call: .; v_call: TRBV27; j_call: TRBJ2-7; cdr3_nt: TGTGCCAGCAGTTTGCAGGGTGTCTCCTACGAGCAGTACTTC; cdr3_aa: CASSLQGVSYEQYF
clone_size: .; d_call: TRBD2; v_call: TRBV7-3; j_call: TRBJ2-1; cdr3_nt: TGTGCCAGCAGCTCGGGACTAGAGTACGACAATGAGCAGTTCTTC; cdr3_aa: CASSSGLEYDNEQFF
clone_size: .; d_call: TRBD2; v_call: TRBV11-3; j_call: TRBJ2-2; cdr3_nt: TGTGCCAGCGGACTAGCGGGTAACACCGGGGAGCTGTTTTTT; cdr3_aa: CASGLAGNTGELFF
clone_size: .; d_call: TRBD1; v_call: TRBV6-5; j_call: TRBJ1-2; cdr3_nt: TGTGCCAGCAGTTCGCCTCTAGGGACAGGGGGTTGGGGCTACACCTTC; cdr3_aa: CASSSPLGTGGWGYTF